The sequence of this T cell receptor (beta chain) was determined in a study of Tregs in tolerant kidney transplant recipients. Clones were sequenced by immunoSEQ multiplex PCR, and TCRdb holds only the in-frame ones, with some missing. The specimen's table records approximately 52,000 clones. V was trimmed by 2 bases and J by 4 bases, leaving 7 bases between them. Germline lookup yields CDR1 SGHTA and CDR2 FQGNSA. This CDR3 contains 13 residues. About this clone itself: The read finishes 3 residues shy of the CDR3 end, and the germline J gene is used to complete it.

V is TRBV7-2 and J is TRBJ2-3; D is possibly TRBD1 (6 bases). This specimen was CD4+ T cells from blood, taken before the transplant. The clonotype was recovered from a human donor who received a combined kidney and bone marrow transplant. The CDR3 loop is CASSLSGADTQYF. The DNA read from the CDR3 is TGTGCCAGCAGCTTATCAGGGGCAGATACG.